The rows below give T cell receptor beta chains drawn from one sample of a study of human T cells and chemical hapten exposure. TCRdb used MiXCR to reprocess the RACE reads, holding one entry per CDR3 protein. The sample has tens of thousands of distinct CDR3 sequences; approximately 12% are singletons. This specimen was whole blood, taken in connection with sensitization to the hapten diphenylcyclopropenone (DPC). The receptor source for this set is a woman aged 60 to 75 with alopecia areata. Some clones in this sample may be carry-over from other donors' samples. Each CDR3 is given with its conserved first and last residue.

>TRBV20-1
CSASRRAGDGYTF
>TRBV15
CATSRDLVQNSNQPQHF
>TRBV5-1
CASSLGGTGAQPQHF
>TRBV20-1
CSARPWDRGYNSPLHF
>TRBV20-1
CSAPDRGTGNTIYF
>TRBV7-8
CASSLAARVLSTGELFF
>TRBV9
CASSVAVNTEAFF
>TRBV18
CASSPRGLAGGNEQFF
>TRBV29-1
CSAEGNDYGYTF
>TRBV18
CASSPFGQNTEAFF
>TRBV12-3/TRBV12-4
CASSFLAGGPAGELFF
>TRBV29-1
CSVSDRGDYGYTF
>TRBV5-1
CASSTGTGSSPLHF